The 14 T cell receptor beta chains in this list originate from one sample, sequenced in a study of cytomegalovirus exposure and HLA in healthy donors. With 60 Vbeta and 13 Jbeta primers, the PCR was carried out. Profiled with immunoSEQ multiplex PCR; TCRdb holds only in-frame clones, not every one. The data show some 120,000 clones, more than 60% seen once. Sequenced sample: PBMCs. The receptors shown here come from a woman between 40 and 55 years old in good health and CMV-seropositive.

This clone was observed a handful of times. The V and J genes are TRBV28 and TRBJ2-1; 8 bases fit TRBD1. V lost 3 bases and J lost 5; bases outside the gene matches: 6. The CDR3 is 15 residues long. Looked up from germline, CDR1 is MDHEN and CDR2 is SYDVKM. CDR3 DNA: TGTGCCAGCAGTTTTTCCGGGACAGGTAACAATGAGCAGTTCTTC. It specifies CASSFSGTGNNEQFF.

The CDR3 region is CASSLDGGGTDEQFF. CDR3 DNA: TGCGCCAGCAGCTTGGATGGCGGGGGCACAGATGAGCAGTTCTTC. The genes are TRBV5-1 and TRBJ2-1; TRBD2 is a possible D gene (7 bases). This CDR3 is built from 15 residues. Germline assignment: CDR1 SGHRS and CDR2 YFSETQ. Trimming left V 0 bases short and J 8 bases short, with 15 bases between.

This clone was seen a handful of times. The chain recombines TRBV10-3 with TRBJ2-3; a possible D gene is TRBD2 (6 bases). This CDR3 comprises 15 residues. In germline, CDR1 is ENHRY, CDR2 SYGVKD. The V and J ends lost 6 bases and 1 base respectively, with 14 bases between them. The CDR3 is CAIRGGLSRTDTQYF. In DNA form, the CDR3 reads TGTGCCATCAGGGGGGGACTTAGTCGCACAGATACGCAGTATTTT.

This chain links TRBV28 with TRBJ2-2; TRBD2 matches at 7 bases. After removal of 8 bases from V and 3 bases from J, the junction contained 3 bases not matched to a gene. CDR3 length: 13 amino acids. Germline V lookup: CDR1 MDHEN, CDR2 SYDVKM. CDR3 in amino acids: CASGAGDTGELFF. The CDR3 nucleotides are TGTGCCAGCGGCGCGGGGGACACCGGGGAGCTGTTTTTT.

CDR3 nucleotide sequence: TGTGCCAGCAGCTCCCGGGACACCGGGGAGCTGTTTTTT. Protein product: CASSSRDTGELFF. This chain uses TRBV7-3 with TRBJ2-2; no firm D call. Between the trimmed V and J ends, which lost 4 bases and 3 bases, there was a span of 6 bases. Germline CDR1 reads SGHTA; CDR2 reads FQGTGA. The CDR3 is 13 amino acids.

This clone has only a few counts. This chain links TRBV2 with TRBJ2-1; 7 bases align to TRBD2. Germline lookup yields CDR1 SNHLY and CDR2 FYNNEI. The CDR3 runs 15 residues. J gave up 4 bases and V 7 bases, and 10 bases lay outside the gene matches. Here the CDR3 reads CASTGGLAVYNEQFF. CDR3 DNA sequence: TGTGCCAGCACCGGTGGGCTAGCGGTATACAATGAGCAGTTCTTC.

This chain connects TRBV5-1 to TRBJ2-5; 11 nucleotides line up with TRBD2. The J segment lost 5 bases and the V segment lost 4 bases, leaving 7 bases of the junction unmatched. This CDR3 has 15 residues. The germline gives CDR1 SGHRS, CDR2 YFSETQ. The CDR3 DNA reads TGCGCCAGCAGCGGGGGACTAGCGGCTGGGGAGACCCAGTACTTC. Protein product: CASSGGLAAGETQYF.

The V and J genes are TRBV29-1 and TRBJ2-7; TRBD2 matches 14 bases. V was clipped by 4 bases and J by 4 bases; unmatched bases: 9. The germline CDR1 and CDR2 sequences are SQVTM and ANQGSEA. CDR3 length: 16 residues. This chain's CDR3 is CSVVGTSGSPWYEQYF. Written as DNA, the CDR3 is TGCAGCGTTGTCGGGACTAGCGGGAGCCCCTGGTACGAGCAGTACTTC.

The chain carries TRBV4-1 and TRBJ1-5; TRBD1 matches at 10 bases. Germline assignment: CDR1 MGHRA and CDR2 YSYEKL. This CDR3 comprises 20 residues. The ends lost 4 bases at V and 0 bases at J; junction bases unmatched: 15. CDR3 DNA sequence: TGCGCCAGCAGCCCCAGGGGGACAGGGGAGGGGGGGTATAGCAATCAGCCCCAGCATTTT. The encoded protein is CASSPRGTGEGGYSNQPQHF.

This clone was detected once. This chain links TRBV15 with TRBJ1-2, with 7 bases lining up with TRBD1. Trimming at V came to 4 bases and at J to 2 bases, leaving 10 bases not matched to a gene. The CDR3 is made up of 16 amino acids. Germline CDR1 LNHNV, CDR2 YYDKDF (reference sequence). CDR3 protein: CATSNLKQGLNYGYTF. In DNA form, the CDR3 reads TGTGCCACCAGCAACTTGAAACAGGGGCTCAACTATGGCTACACCTTC.

The gene calls are TRBV6-1 and TRBJ1-5; D not certain. Germline V gene data show CDR1 as MNHNS and CDR2 as SASEGT. The CDR3 covers 13 residues. The V end was cut by 6 bases, the J end by 0 bases, with 6 bases between. CDR3: CASSVFSNQPQHF. CDR3 DNA: TGTGCCAGCAGCGTCTTTAGCAATCAGCCCCAGCATTTT.

A few counts support this clone. The V gene is TRBV6-5, the J gene TRBJ2-7; 9 bases map to TRBD1. V trimming: 6 bases; J trimming: 3 bases; junction bases outside the gene matches: 9. Per the germline V gene, CDR1 is MNHEY and CDR2 is SVGAGI. CDR3 length: 15 residues. CDR3 DNA: TGTGCCAGCAGCCCGCCGGGACAGGGATACTACGAGCAGTACTTC. Its protein product is CASSPPGQGYYEQYF.

V usage is TRBV4-2 and J usage is TRBJ2-4; 7 positions agree with TRBD1. CDR1 is LGHNA, CDR2 YNFKEQ, per germline. This CDR3 has 14 amino acids. The V segment lost 5 bases and the J segment 4 bases; nucleotides outside the gene matches: 5. CDR3 nucleotide sequence: TGTGCCAGCAGCGGGGGACAGCATAAAAACATTCAGTACTTC. Translating gives CASSGGQHKNIQYF.

The chain has TRBV18 and TRBJ2-1; D unresolved. Looked up from germline, CDR1 is KGHSH and CDR2 is LQKENI. The CDR3 runs to 14 residues. Trimming took off 0 bases at V and 6 bases at J, with 9 bases between the two ends. CDR3 bases: TGTGCCAGCTCACCACCGTCAGGCCGCAATGAGCAGTTCTTC. As protein: CASSPPSGRNEQFF. The variable domain in full, completed from reference TRBV18 and TRBJ2-1, reads NAGVMQNPRHLVRRRGQEARLRCSPMKGHSHVYWYRQLPEEGLKFMVYLQKENIIDESGMPKERFSAEFPKEGPSILRIQQVVRGDSAAYFCASSPPSGRNEQFFGPGTRLTVL.